These 32 T cell receptor beta chains came from one sample sequenced in a study of circulating and synovial CD4+ cells in juvenile arthritis. Sequencing was performed with immunoSEQ multiplex PCR; in TCRdb, only in-frame clones are kept and a portion is missing. The sample consists of about 14,000 clones, approximately 88% of them appearing once. The sequenced sample was CD4+ T cells from synovial fluid. The receptors derive from a human patient with juvenile idiopathic arthritis. Some clones in this sample may be carry-over from other donors' samples.

The sample holds a few counts of this clone. The rearrangement uses TRBV27 and TRBJ2-7, with TRBD1 as a possible D gene (5 bases). Germline V gene data show CDR1 as MNHEY and CDR2 as SMNVEV (reference sequence). The CDR3 is 15 residues long. V lost 5 bases to trimming and J lost 4 bases, with 18 bases between them. The CDR3 region has the DNA TGTGCCAGCAGTATATTCCCGCAGGGTGGGTACGAGCAGTACTTC. Its protein is CASSIFPQGGYEQYF.

The chain recombines TRBV28 with TRBJ1-6, with 7 bases matching TRBD1. The CDR3 totals 15 residues. Trimming at V came to 1 base and at J to 5 bases, leaving 2 bases not matched to a gene. In germline, CDR1 is MDHEN, CDR2 SYDVKM. Here the CDR3 DNA reads TGTGCCAGCAGTTTATCAGGGGGAGATAATTCACCCCTCCACTTT. Its protein product is CASSLSGGDNSPLHF.

The chain combines TRBV2 with TRBJ2-2, with D perhaps TRBD2 (5 bases). This CDR3 has 13 residues. The germline CDR1 and CDR2 sequences are SNHLY and FYNNEI. The V end lost 6 bases, the J end lost 7 bases, and 12 bases lay between the germline ends. The DNA for the CDR3 is TGTGCCAGCAGCACGGATCGGGACGGGGAGCTGTTTTTT. Amino acids: CASSTDRDGELFF.

The CDR3 bases are TGTGCCAGCAGACCCAACCGAGCTAACTATGGCTACACCTTC. It codes for CASRPNRANYGYTF. The genes are TRBV25-1 and TRBJ1-2, with D unclear. Trimming took off 6 bases at V and 0 bases at J, with 11 bases between the two ends. Germline CDR1 is MGHDK and CDR2 is SYGVNS. The CDR3 extends over 14 amino acids.

The genes are TRBV2 and TRBJ1-2; 8 positions match TRBD1. V lost 6 bases to trimming and J lost 4 bases; unmatched junction nucleotides: 7. The CDR3 is made up of 14 amino acids. Germline V gives CDR1 SNHLY, CDR2 FYNNEI. CDR3 amino acids: CASRFPGQVYGYTF. Written as DNA, the CDR3 is TGTGCCAGCAGATTCCCGGGACAGGTCTATGGCTACACCTTC.

V is TRBV4-3 and J is TRBJ1-5, with unresolved D. Deletions cut 0 bases from V and 3 bases from J, with 9 bases between. The CDR3 is 15 residues long. Germline V gene data show CDR1 as LGHNA and CDR2 as YSLEER. CDR3 amino acids: CASSQDNSANQPQHF. CDR3 bases: TGCGCCAGCAGCCAAGATAATAGTGCCAATCAGCCCCAGCATTTT.

The chain is built from TRBV12-5 and TRBJ1-2; D may be TRBD1 (5 bases). Germline CDR1 and CDR2: LGHNT and FRNRAP. Deletions cut 7 bases from V and 4 bases from J, with 16 bases between. The CDR3 consists of 14 residues. CDR3 sequence reads: CASALGRGSYGYTF. The CDR3 coding sequence is TGTGCTAGTGCTCTCGGTCGGGGGAGCTATGGCTACACCTTC.

V and J are TRBV12-5 and TRBJ2-2; TRBD1 might be the D (5 bases). Trimming shortened V by 5 bases and J by 5 bases, and 18 bases separated the two germline ends. This CDR3 contains 16 residues. Germline values: CDR1 LGHNT, CDR2 FRNRAP. This CDR3 reads CASGTHGQFDTGELFF. CDR3 nucleotide sequence: TGTGCTAGTGGTACCCATGGACAATTTGATACCGGGGAGCTGTTTTTT.

J is TRBJ1-5 and V is TRBV6-5; 7 bases fit TRBD1. CDR3 length: 13 amino acids. Germline V gene sequence: CDR1 MNHEY, CDR2 SVGAGI. The V gene end was trimmed by 5 bases and the J gene end by 4 bases; junction bases not matched to a gene: 2. CDR3 region: CASSPTGNQPQHF. CDR3 DNA: TGTGCCAGCAGTCCGACAGGGAATCAGCCCCAGCATTTT.

The CDR3 loop is CASSKLPGQDISNQPQHF. The CDR3 DNA reads as TGTGCCAGCAGCAAATTACCGGGACAGGATATTAGCAATCAGCCCCAGCATTTT. The rearrangement joins TRBV7-8 to TRBJ1-5; 8 positions match TRBD1. Trimming took 5 bases from V and 0 from J; bases not matched to a gene: 12. Germline V gene sequence: CDR1 SGHVS, CDR2 FQNEAQ. This CDR3 has 18 residues.

Concerning this clone: The junction differs from germline at one of its ends, possibly a read error. The sample carries other DNA sequences with the same CDR3. The rearrangement uses TRBV5-1 and TRBJ1-6; perhaps TRBD1 as D (6 bases). Germline V gene data show CDR1 as SGHRS and CDR2 as YFSETQ. The CDR3 is 15 amino acids. The CDR3 reads CASSRRDQGNSPLHF. The CDR3 DNA follows: TGCGCCAGCAGCCGTCGGGACCAGGGGAATTCCCCCCTCCACTTT.

V usage is TRBV6-5 and J usage is TRBJ2-7; the match to TRBD2 covers 7 bases. This CDR3 has 15 amino acids. V shed 1 base and J 1 base; nucleotides not matched to a gene: 4. Germline-derived CDR1 and CDR2 are MNHEY and SVGAGI. CDR3 protein: CASSYFGGISYEQYF. CDR3 coding DNA: TGTGCCAGCAGTTACTTCGGGGGGATATCCTACGAGCAGTACTTC.

The CDR3 DNA sequence: TGTGCCAGCAGCAGAGCGGGGGGGCCGGGCAATGAGCAGTTCTTC. It codes for CASSRAGGPGNEQFF. This chain links TRBV7-6 with TRBJ2-1; TRBD2 agrees at 10 bases. Trimming cost V 5 bases and J 6 bases; bases outside gene matches: 7. CDR1 SGHVS and CDR2 FNYEAQ come from the germline V gene. This CDR3 region has 15 residues. Full variable domain (outside the CDR3, taken from reference TRBV7-6 and TRBJ2-1): GAGVSQSPRYKVTKRGQDVALRCDPISGHVSLYWYRQALGQGPEFLTYFNYEAQQDKSGLPNDRFSAERPEGSISTLTIQRTEQRDSAMYRCASSRAGGPGNEQFFGPGTRLTVL.

V is TRBV7-2 and J is TRBJ2-2; D perhaps matches TRBD1 (5 bases). The germline V gene encodes CDR1 SGHTA and CDR2 FQGNSA. The CDR3 runs to 14 residues. Trimming left V 1 base short and J 7 bases short, with 10 bases between. CDR3 protein: CASSLGGTGGELFF. DNA for the CDR3: TGTGCCAGCAGCTTAGGGGGAACAGGCGGGGAGCTGTTTTTT. The complete variable domain, with remaining parts taken from reference TRBV7-2 and TRBJ2-2, reads GAGVSQSPSNKVTEKGKDVELRCDPISGHTALYWYRQSLGQGLEFLIYFQGNSAPDKSGLPSDRFSAERTGGSVSTLTIQRTQQEDSAVYLCASSLGGTGGELFFGEGSRLTVL.

This chain uses TRBV4-3 with TRBJ2-4; 7 nucleotides align to TRBD1. Germline V gene sequence: CDR1 LGHNA, CDR2 YSLEER. The ends lost 5 bases at V and 6 bases at J; junction bases unmatched: 4. CDR3 size: 13 residues. The CDR3 loop is CASSLQGRNIQYF. The DNA of the CDR3 is TGCGCCAGCAGCTTACAGGGGAGAAACATTCAGTACTTC.

This sequence joins TRBV5-1 and TRBJ2-3; D gene uncertain. The CDR3 totals 14 residues. Germline V gives CDR1 SGHRS, CDR2 YFSETQ. V was cut by 0 bases and J by 2 bases, with 7 bases left in between. As DNA, the CDR3 is TGCGCCAGCAGCTTGGGGCAGTTCACAGATACGCAGTATTTT. Protein: CASSLGQFTDTQYF.

The V and J genes are TRBV30 and TRBJ1-5; a weak D match, TRBD1 (5 bases). CDR1 GTSNPN and CDR2 SVGIG come from the germline V gene (reference sequence). Trimming shortened V by 3 bases and J by 1 base, and 10 bases separated the two germline ends. The CDR3 extends over 14 amino acids. The CDR3 is CAWRSGGSNQPQHF. The CDR3 DNA reads TGTGCCTGGAGGTCGGGGGGGAGCAATCAGCCCCAGCATTTT.

This chain connects TRBV2 to TRBJ1-5, with D unclear. Germline V gene sequence: CDR1 SNHLY, CDR2 FYNNEI. V lost 6 bases, J lost 1 base, and 16 bases lay in between. The CDR3 spans 16 residues. The CDR3 here is CASRLAFLGSNQPQHF. CDR3 sequence (DNA): TGTGCCAGCAGACTCGCCTTCCTCGGGAGCAATCAGCCCCAGCATTTT.

This chain joins TRBV29-1 and TRBJ2-4; 9 positions agree with TRBD2. CDR1 is SQVTM and CDR2 is ANQGSEA in the germline V gene. This CDR3 contains 13 residues. Trimming cost V 4 bases and J 9 bases; bases outside gene matches: 7. The CDR3, as DNA: TGCAGCGTTGTTAGCGGGAGTGAAAGCATTCAGTACTTC. Translating it yields CSVVSGSESIQYF.

In this sample, this clone turned up a few times. The chain joins TRBV5-1 to TRBJ2-7, with D uncertain. CDR1 and CDR2 from the germline V gene are SGHRS and YFSETQ. The V gene lost 4 bases and the J gene lost 4 bases, with 18 bases spanning the gap. The CDR3 runs to 15 residues. DNA for the CDR3: TGCGCCAGCAGCCCGCGGTCGAGTACCTCATACGAGCAGTACTTC. This sequence encodes CASSPRSSTSYEQYF. Full variable domain (rest looked up from reference TRBV5-1 and TRBJ2-7): KAGVTQTPRYLIKTRGQQVTLSCSPISGHRSVSWYQQTPGQGLQFLFEYFSETQRNKGNFPGRFSGRQFSNSRSEMNVSTLELGDSALYLCASSPRSSTSYEQYFGPGTRLTVT.

This sequence joins TRBV19 and TRBJ2-7; 8 bases match TRBD2. V was clipped by 4 bases and J by 2 bases; unmatched bases: 7. CDR3 length: 15 amino acids. The V gene's germline CDR1 is LNHDA and CDR2 SQIVND (reference sequence). As DNA, the CDR3 is TGTGCCAGTAGTACCTCAGCGGGGGCGACCTACGAGCAGTACTTC. Translated, it gives CASSTSAGATYEQYF.

This clone was recorded only once. The CDR3 here is CASSPGYQDTDTQYF. The CDR3 DNA sequence: TGTGCCAGCAGTCCGGGGTACCAAGACACAGATACGCAGTATTTT. The chain recombines TRBV7-2 with TRBJ2-3, with a possible D match to TRBD2 (5 bases). The V gene lost 6 bases and the J gene lost 2 bases, with 15 bases spanning the gap. Germline loops: CDR1 SGHTA, CDR2 FQGNSA. CDR3 size: 15 residues.

This clone has more than one count but fewer than ten. The J gene is TRBJ1-2, the V gene TRBV19; D is undetermined. The CDR3 consists of 12 residues. Per germline, CDR1 LNHDA and CDR2 SQIVND (reference sequence). V was clipped by 3 bases and J by 5 bases, with 7 bases between them. CDR3 sequence: CASSMIGYGYTF. CDR3 sequence (DNA): TGTGCCAGTAGTATGATCGGGTATGGCTACACCTTC.

The J gene is TRBJ2-5, the V gene TRBV5-4; D is undetermined. The germline CDR1 and CDR2 sequences are SGHNT and YYREEE (reference sequence). The CDR3 is 14 residues long. Trimming took 2 bases from V and 5 from J, leaving 13 bases between them. This chain's CDR3 is CASSFPLAQETQYF. The CDR3 bases are TGTGCCAGCAGCTTCCCTTTGGCCCAGGAGACCCAGTACTTC.

This clone came up once. The V call is TRBV6-5, the J call TRBJ2-5, with D unclear. Germline V gene sequence: CDR1 MNHEY, CDR2 SVGAGI. Trimming left V 5 bases short and J 5 bases short, with 9 bases between. This CDR3 spans 12 amino acids. The CDR3 sequence is CASSNGWETQYF. The CDR3 coding sequence is TGTGCCAGCAGTAACGGGTGGGAGACCCAGTACTTC.

V is TRBV19 and J is TRBJ1-1; D unclear. Germline-derived CDR1 and CDR2 are LNHDA and SQIVND (reference sequence). Trimming cost V 6 bases and J 0 bases, with 8 bases left between them. This CDR3 region has 13 residues. This chain's CDR3 is CASSRGLNTEAFF. DNA for the CDR3: TGTGCCAGTAGCAGAGGCCTGAACACTGAAGCTTTCTTT.

The J gene is TRBJ2-1, the V gene TRBV14, with D possibly TRBD1 on 6 matching bases. From germline, CDR1 is SGHDN and CDR2 FVKESK. The CDR3 covers 15 residues. V lost 3 bases to trimming and J lost 2 bases, with 11 bases between them. CDR3 protein: CASSQRQEPYNEQFF. In DNA, the CDR3 is TGTGCCAGCAGCCAGAGACAGGAGCCCTACAATGAGCAGTTCTTC.

The chain couples TRBV25-1 to TRBJ2-5; weak D call: TRBD2 (7 bases). In germline, CDR1 is MGHDK, CDR2 SYGVNS. Trimming removed 3 bases from V and 5 bases from J, with 13 bases in between. The CDR3 is made up of 14 amino acids. CDR3 residues: CASSERGGTETQYF. In nucleotides, the CDR3 is TGTGCCAGCAGTGAGAGGGGGGGTACGGAGACCCAGTACTTC.

The chain combines TRBV11-1 with TRBJ2-7; tentative D call: TRBD1 (5 bases). CDR1 SGHAT and CDR2 FQDESV come from the germline V gene (reference sequence). The CDR3 has 13 amino acids. Trimming cost V 1 base and J 6 bases, with 10 bases left between them. In nucleotides, the CDR3 is TGTGCCAGCAGCTTAGTATCGACAGCCGAGCAGTACTTC. It specifies CASSLVSTAEQYF.

This clone was found a few times. The chain employs TRBV19 and TRBJ1-1; TRBD1 matches at 8 bases. V dropped 6 bases and J dropped 0; count of bases not matched to a gene: 3. This CDR3 is 14 amino acids long. In germline, CDR1 is LNHDA, CDR2 SQIVND (reference sequence). This CDR3 is CASSTGGLNTEAFF. The CDR3, as DNA: TGTGCCAGTAGCACAGGGGGGCTGAACACTGAAGCTTTCTTT. Full variable domain (rest looked up from reference TRBV19 and TRBJ1-1): DGGITQSPKYLFRKEGQNVTLSCEQNLNHDAMYWYRQDPGQGLRLIYYSQIVNDFQKGDIAEGYSVSREKKESFPLTVTSAQKNPTAFYLCASSTGGLNTEAFFGQGTRLTVV.

This chain uses TRBV11-3 with TRBJ2-4, with 8 bases identical to TRBD2. The CDR3 covers 20 residues. Germline V gene sequence: CDR1 SGHNT, CDR2 YENEEA. V gave up 5 bases and J gave up 1 base; unmatched junction bases: 19. The DNA for the CDR3 is TGTGCCAGCAGCCGCCCCTTGGTAGCGGGGCCCGTTTTGGCCAAAAACATTCAGTACTTC. Protein: CASSRPLVAGPVLAKNIQYF.

The rearrangement links TRBV18 to TRBJ1-2, with TRBD1 matching 8 bases. Germline CDR1 reads KGHSH; CDR2 reads LQKENI. The CDR3 runs 14 residues. V dropped 3 bases and J dropped 9; count of bases not matched to a gene: 9. The chain's CDR3 is CASSPRADRESYTF. DNA of the CDR3: TGTGCCAGCTCACCTAGGGCGGACAGGGAGAGCTACACCTTC.